Sequencing of this TCR beta chain was carried out in a study of shared clonotypes between healthy human individuals. Data came from immunoSEQ multiplex PCR; TCRdb stores just in-frame clones and leaves some out. In the table there are about half a million clones, more than 70% of which are singletons. This CDR3 is 14 amino acids long. Germline values: CDR1 ENHRY, CDR2 SYGVKD. V was pared by 7 bases and J by 2 bases, with 14 bases between. This receptor was taken from a woman aged 40 to 50 in good health. Some clones in this sample may be carry-over from other donors' samples. Sequencing was carried out using PBMCs. The rearrangement joins TRBV10-3 to TRBJ1-2; perhaps TRBD1 as D (6 bases). As DNA, the CDR3 is TGTGCCATCACCGCGGGGGGCCTCAACTATGGCTACACCTTC. The encoded protein is CAITAGGLNYGYTF.